Sequencing of this TCR beta chain was carried out in a study of vaccination and CD4 T cells after COVID-19. Study-wide background: After nasal swab PCR-confirmed SARS-CoV-2, several convalescents had mild disease and one severe.

Details on this clonotype: Its antigen is unknown.

The CDR3 covers 15 residues. Germline loops: CDR1 SNHLY, CDR2 FYNNEI. The trim removed 6 bases at V and 6 bases at J, leaving 10 bases unmatched. Cultured CD4+ T cell DNA was sequenced using the Oncomine TCR Beta short-read assay. A single record per CDR3 protein comes from TCRdb applying MiXCR to the PCR reads. The sample records 13,000 or so distinct CDR3 sequences, over 40% being singletons. Treatment described: approximately 10-day PBMC culture with coronavirus spike peptide pools or control peptides (ViraFEST assay). Antigen-specific T cells were expanded with peptide pools by ViraFEST, and TCRs were then sequenced. Culture conditions combined two million PBMCs per well with about 9.2 IU/ml IL-2 and around 9.5 ug/ml peptide pools.

The material sequenced was CD4+ T cells from blood, cultured in vitro. The J gene is TRBJ2-3, the V gene TRBV2; 9 bases map to TRBD1. The receptor was derived from a human donor who had recovered from COVID-19. CDR3 sequence reads: CASRRDRDGRDTQYF. The CDR3 bases are TGTGCCAGCAGGCGGGACAGGGACGGGCGGGATACGCAGTATTTT.